These T cell receptor beta chains were read from a single sample in a study of blood T cell repertoires in COVID-19. Method: immunoSEQ multiplex PCR; TCRdb's copy keeps in-frame clones and lacks some. The data show roughly 130,000 clones, roughly 80% seen once. The sequenced sample was PBMCs or T cells enriched from blood (not recorded which). The receptor set was obtained from a man aged 50-60 years who had recovered from COVID-19. Each CDR3 is given with its conserved first and last residue. Each record gives: D gene, V gene, J gene, clone size, CDR3 DNA, CDR3 protein. D genes are given only for firm matches. The size of a clone is reported for some rows only, either as once, few or many, or as a class for expanded clones.

d_call: .; v_call: TRBV4-1; j_call: TRBJ2-2; clone_size: .; cdr3_nt: TGCGCCAGCAGCCAGGACTCCCAGGGGCCCACCGGGGAGCTGTTTTTT; cdr3_aa: CASSQDSQGPTGELFF
d_call: .; v_call: TRBV6-6; j_call: TRBJ2-3; clone_size: .; cdr3_nt: TGTGCCAGCAGTAGAACGGGACTGGGGGACACAGATACGCAGTATTTT; cdr3_aa: CASSRTGLGDTDTQYF
d_call: .; v_call: TRBV6-1; j_call: TRBJ1-2; clone_size: .; cdr3_nt: TGTGCCAGCAGTGAACGGTCGGTAAACTATGGCTACACCTTC; cdr3_aa: CASSERSVNYGYTF
d_call: .; v_call: TRBV19; j_call: TRBJ1-5; clone_size: .; cdr3_nt: TGTGCCAGTACCTTGGACAGAGAGAAGCCCCAGCATTTT; cdr3_aa: CASTLDREKPQHF
d_call: .; v_call: TRBV6-4; j_call: TRBJ1-1; clone_size: .; cdr3_nt: TGTGCCAGCAGTGCCCAACAGGGGAACACTGAAGCTTTCTTT; cdr3_aa: CASSAQQGNTEAFF
d_call: .; v_call: TRBV12-5; j_call: TRBJ2-7; clone_size: few; cdr3_nt: TGTGCTAGTGGTTTGGGCAGGGCGATATCCTACGAGCAGTACTTC; cdr3_aa: CASGLGRAISYEQYF
d_call: TRBD1; v_call: TRBV11-2; j_call: TRBJ2-7; clone_size: .; cdr3_nt: TGTGCCAGCAGCTTAGGTGGGGGACAGAACTACGAGCAGTACTTC; cdr3_aa: CASSLGGGQNYEQYF
d_call: TRBD1; v_call: TRBV7-9; j_call: TRBJ2-6; clone_size: .; cdr3_nt: TGTGCCAGCAGCACCGGGACAGGGGGCTTTGGGGCCAACGTCCTGACTTTC; cdr3_aa: CASSTGTGGFGANVLTF
d_call: .; v_call: TRBV6-6; j_call: TRBJ2-7; clone_size: .; cdr3_nt: TGTGCCAGCAGTTACGGCTCTTCCGAGCAGTACTTC; cdr3_aa: CASSYGSSEQYF
d_call: .; v_call: TRBV10-3; j_call: TRBJ2-5; clone_size: .; cdr3_nt: TGTGCCATCAGTCGACAGACACAAGAGACCCAGTACTTC; cdr3_aa: CAISRQTQETQYF
d_call: TRBD1; v_call: TRBV20-1; j_call: TRBJ1-1; clone_size: .; cdr3_nt: TGCAGTGCTAGTCCCGGGACAGGGGATCACACTGAAGCTTTCTTT; cdr3_aa: CSASPGTGDHTEAFF
d_call: .; v_call: TRBV9; j_call: TRBJ1-1; clone_size: .; cdr3_nt: TGTGCCAGCAGCTCAGGGTGGGTTCAGAACACTGAAGCTTTCTTT; cdr3_aa: CASSSGWVQNTEAFF
d_call: .; v_call: TRBV28; j_call: TRBJ2-5; clone_size: .; cdr3_nt: TGTGCCAGCAGTTTACCCCGGGAGACCCAGTACTTC; cdr3_aa: CASSLPRETQYF
d_call: .; v_call: TRBV5-5; j_call: TRBJ2-7; clone_size: .; cdr3_nt: TGTGCCAGCAGCTTTCTAGAGACAGACGCCTACGAGCAGTACTTC; cdr3_aa: CASSFLETDAYEQYF
d_call: .; v_call: TRBV14; j_call: TRBJ1-6; clone_size: .; cdr3_nt: TGTGCCAGCAGCCAGGCCCCCGCAGGCCTAAGCTCCTATAATTCACCCCTCCACTTT; cdr3_aa: CASSQAPAGLSSYNSPLHF
d_call: .; v_call: TRBV28; j_call: TRBJ2-4; clone_size: few; cdr3_nt: TGTGCCAGCAGCCCTCAGGGTTCGTTCGGCAAAAACATTCAGTACTTC; cdr3_aa: CASSPQGSFGKNIQYF
d_call: .; v_call: TRBV27; j_call: TRBJ1-4; clone_size: .; cdr3_nt: TGTGCCAGCAGTCCAGAAGGGAGAAAACTGTTTTTT; cdr3_aa: CASSPEGRKLFF
d_call: TRBD2; v_call: TRBV4-1; j_call: TRBJ2-4; clone_size: .; cdr3_nt: TGCGCCAGCAGCCAAGAGACACCGGGACTAGCGGGGGGGCTACACATTCAGTACTTC; cdr3_aa: CASSQETPGLAGGLHIQYF
d_call: .; v_call: TRBV10-3; j_call: TRBJ1-6; clone_size: .; cdr3_nt: TGTGCCACCTCCAGGTTGGATAATTCACCCCTCCACTTT; cdr3_aa: CATSRLDNSPLHF
d_call: .; v_call: TRBV2; j_call: TRBJ1-5; clone_size: .; cdr3_nt: TGTGCCAGCAGTGAAGCTACGGGAATGGGGCAGCCCCAGCATTTT; cdr3_aa: CASSEATGMGQPQHF
d_call: TRBD1; v_call: TRBV11-1; j_call: TRBJ1-2; clone_size: .; cdr3_nt: TGTGCCAGCAGCTCCCGGGACAGGAACTATGGCTACACCTTC; cdr3_aa: CASSSRDRNYGYTF
d_call: .; v_call: TRBV19; j_call: TRBJ1-4; clone_size: .; cdr3_nt: TGTGCCAGTAGTATCGGATACAGGGATCCCAATGAAAAACTGTTTTTT; cdr3_aa: CASSIGYRDPNEKLFF
d_call: TRBD1; v_call: TRBV27; j_call: TRBJ2-7; clone_size: .; cdr3_nt: TGTGCCAGCAGCCCATACAGGGGAAATGGCGAGCAGTACTTC; cdr3_aa: CASSPYRGNGEQYF
d_call: .; v_call: TRBV9; j_call: TRBJ2-5; clone_size: .; cdr3_nt: TGTGCCAGCAGCGTGACGGGGGAGACCCAGTACTTC; cdr3_aa: CASSVTGETQYF
d_call: TRBD1; v_call: TRBV9; j_call: TRBJ1-1; clone_size: .; cdr3_nt: TGTGCCAATCCAACCGGGACAGAGAACACTGAAGCTTTCTTT; cdr3_aa: CANPTGTENTEAFF
d_call: .; v_call: TRBV11-1; j_call: TRBJ2-7; clone_size: many; cdr3_nt: TGTGCCAGCAGCTTAGTCCCAGGGTTCCACGAGCAGTACTTC; cdr3_aa: CASSLVPGFHEQYF
d_call: .; v_call: TRBV30; j_call: TRBJ2-5; clone_size: once; cdr3_nt: TGTGCCTGGAGTCCCCTGGGCGCAGAGACCCAGTACTTC; cdr3_aa: CAWSPLGAETQYF
d_call: TRBD2; v_call: TRBV4-3; j_call: TRBJ2-2; clone_size: .; cdr3_nt: TGCGCCAGCAGCCATAGACTAGCGGGGGACACCGGGGAGCTGTTTTTT; cdr3_aa: CASSHRLAGDTGELFF
d_call: TRBD1; v_call: TRBV6-2/TRBV6-3; j_call: TRBJ1-6; clone_size: .; cdr3_nt: TGTGCCAGCAGCCGAACAGGGGGGAATTCACCCCTCCACTTT; cdr3_aa: CASSRTGGNSPLHF
d_call: .; v_call: TRBV11-2; j_call: TRBJ1-1; clone_size: .; cdr3_nt: TGTGCCAGCAGCTTAGATAGAACAGGCCTTACTGAAGCTTTCTTT; cdr3_aa: CASSLDRTGLTEAFF
d_call: TRBD2; v_call: TRBV9; j_call: TRBJ2-5; clone_size: .; cdr3_nt: TGTGCCAGCAGCGTAGAACCCCTAGCGGGGGGGCCGGGGACCCAGTACTTC; cdr3_aa: CASSVEPLAGGPGTQYF
d_call: TRBD2; v_call: TRBV9; j_call: TRBJ2-2; clone_size: .; cdr3_nt: TGTGCCAGCAGCGTAAGTGGACGGGGGGCGAACACCGGGGAGCTGTTTTTT; cdr3_aa: CASSVSGRGANTGELFF
d_call: TRBD1; v_call: TRBV6-1; j_call: TRBJ1-3; clone_size: .; cdr3_nt: TGTGCCAGCAGTGAACGGGGACAGGGCAACACCATATATTTT; cdr3_aa: CASSERGQGNTIYF
d_call: TRBD2; v_call: TRBV18; j_call: TRBJ2-1; clone_size: .; cdr3_nt: TGTGCCAGCTCACGGACTAGCGGGGGGGCCGAGGTTGGTGAGCAGTTCTTC; cdr3_aa: CASSRTSGGAEVGEQFF